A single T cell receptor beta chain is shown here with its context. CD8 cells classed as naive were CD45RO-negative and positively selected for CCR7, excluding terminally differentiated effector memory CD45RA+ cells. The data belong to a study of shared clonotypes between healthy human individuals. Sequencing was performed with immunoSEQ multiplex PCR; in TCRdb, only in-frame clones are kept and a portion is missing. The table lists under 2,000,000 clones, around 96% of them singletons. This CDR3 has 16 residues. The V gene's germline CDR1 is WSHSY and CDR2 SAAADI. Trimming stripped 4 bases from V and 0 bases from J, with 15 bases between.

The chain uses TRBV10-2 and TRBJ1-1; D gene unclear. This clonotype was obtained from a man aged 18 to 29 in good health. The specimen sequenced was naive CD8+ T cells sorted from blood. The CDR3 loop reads CASSVDAYEMNTEAFF. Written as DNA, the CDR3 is TGCGCCAGCAGTGTGGATGCCTACGAGATGAACACTGAAGCTTTCTTT.